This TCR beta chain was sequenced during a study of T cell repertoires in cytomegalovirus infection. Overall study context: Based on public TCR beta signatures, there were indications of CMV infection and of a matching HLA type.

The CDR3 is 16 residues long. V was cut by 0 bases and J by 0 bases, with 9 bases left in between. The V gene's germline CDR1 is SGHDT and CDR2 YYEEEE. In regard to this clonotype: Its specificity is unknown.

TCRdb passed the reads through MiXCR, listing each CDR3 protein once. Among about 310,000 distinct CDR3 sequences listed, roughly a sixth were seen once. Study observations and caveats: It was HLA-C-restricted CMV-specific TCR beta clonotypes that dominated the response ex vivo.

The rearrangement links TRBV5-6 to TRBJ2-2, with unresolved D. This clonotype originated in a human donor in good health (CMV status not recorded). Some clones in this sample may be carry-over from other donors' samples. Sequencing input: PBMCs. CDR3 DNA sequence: TGTGCCAGCAGCTTGGTTTGGGGTTCGAACACCGGGGAGCTGTTTTTT. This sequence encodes CASSLVWGSNTGELFF. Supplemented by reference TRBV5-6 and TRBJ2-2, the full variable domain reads DAGVTQSPTHLIKTRGQQVTLRCSPKSGHDTVSWYQQALGQGPQFIFQYYEEEERQRGNFPDRFSGHQFPNYSSELNVNALLLGDSALYLCASSLVWGSNTGELFFGEGSRLTVL.